Shown below are 25 T cell receptor beta chains from a single sample sequenced in a study of response to subunit inactivated influenza vaccine. TCRdb ran MiXCR on the RT-PCR reads and lists one entry per CDR3 protein. The data hold approximately 310,000 distinct CDR3 sequences, with 21% observed a single time. The input for sequencing was PBMCs from blood, taken 21 months after vaccination. These receptors came from a man aged 45 to 70 who received an inactivated influenza vaccine.

The CDR3 here is CAISGSPVSDTQYF. The CDR3 coding sequence is TGTGCCATCAGTGGTTCCCCGGTTTCAGATACGCAGTATTTT. The rearrangement uses TRBV10-3 and TRBJ2-3; no definite D call. The CDR3 runs 14 residues. CDR1 is ENHRY, CDR2 SYGVKD, per germline. The germline V and J ends were trimmed by 4 bases and 4 bases, with 12 bases remaining between them.

The chain links TRBV6-2 or TRBV6-3 to TRBJ1-1; D remains ambiguous. Trimming left V 2 bases short and J 1 base short, with 2 bases between. Germline CDR1 and CDR2: MNHEY and SVGEGT. The CDR3 length is 12 residues. The CDR3 DNA follows: TGTGCCAGCAGTTACGCGAACACTGAAGCTTTCTTT. This encodes CASSYANTEAFF.

In this sample, this clonotype turned up a few times. The chain couples TRBV20-1 to TRBJ2-7; D may be TRBD2 (5 bases). Germline loops: CDR1 DFQATT, CDR2 SNEGSKA (reference sequence). This CDR3 has 13 amino acids. The V end was cut by 1 base, the J end by 3 bases, with 10 bases between. The CDR3 region is CSARAEASYEQYF. The CDR3 DNA is TGCAGTGCTAGAGCGGAGGCTAGCTACGAGCAGTACTTC.

V and J are TRBV6-1 and TRBJ2-3; 7 bases align to TRBD2. The germline CDR1 and CDR2 sequences are MNHNS and SASEGT. V was clipped by 2 bases and J by 0 bases; unmatched bases: 5. The CDR3 is 16 residues long. The CDR3 DNA reads TGTGCCAGCAGTGAACGGGGGGACTATAGCACAGATACGCAGTATTTT. This encodes CASSERGDYSTDTQYF.

The chain combines TRBV20-1 with TRBJ1-6; TRBD1 might be the D (6 bases). Trimming pared 3 bases from V and 7 bases from J, leaving 22 bases between. CDR3 length: 17 residues. Germline V lookup: CDR1 DFQATT, CDR2 SNEGSKA (reference sequence). This CDR3 is CSARDWGLSGSNSPLHF. In DNA, the CDR3 is TGCAGTGCTAGGGATTGGGGGCTATCTGGGAGCAATTCACCCCTCCACTTT.

This clonotype was recorded a few times. The CDR3 DNA sequence: TGCAGCCTTTCCGGGACTAGTGTTACCTACGAGCAGTACTTC. Translated, it gives CSLSGTSVTYEQYF. V gene TRBV20-1 combines with J gene TRBJ2-7; 8 nucleotides match TRBD2. Germline V gene data show CDR1 as DFQATT and CDR2 as SNEGSKA (reference sequence). This CDR3 is 14 amino acids long.

This clonotype has a count of ten or more. This chain connects TRBV20-1 to TRBJ1-1, with TRBD1 as a possible D gene (5 bases). CDR3 length: 13 residues. CDR1 DFQATT and CDR2 SNEGSKA come from the germline V gene (reference sequence). Trimming took off 0 bases at V and 1 base at J, with 6 bases between the two ends. This CDR3 is CSARDQGNTEAFF. In nucleotides, the CDR3 is TGCAGTGCTAGAGATCAGGGGAACACTGAAGCTTTCTTT.

This clonotype was observed a few times. The V gene is TRBV20-1, the J gene TRBJ2-7; 7 nucleotides agree with TRBD1. The CDR3 spans 14 residues. With 6 bases clipped from V and 0 bases from J, the junction kept 8 bases outside the gene matches. Germline assignment: CDR1 DFQATT and CDR2 SNEGSKA (reference sequence). CDR3 DNA sequence: TGCAGTGCGGACGGACAGGCTAGCTCCTACGAGCAGTACTTC. The encoded protein is CSADGQASSYEQYF.

This clonotype was detected many times. The genes are TRBV5-1 and TRBJ1-3; maybe TRBD1 (5 bases). Germline CDR1 and CDR2: SGHRS and YFSETQ. V lost 0 bases, J lost 2 bases, and 15 bases lay in between. CDR3 size: 17 residues. The DNA for the CDR3 is TGCGCCAGCAGCTTGGGGGTACCGGGGCTGACTGGAAACACCATATATTTT. The encoded protein is CASSLGVPGLTGNTIYF.

The gene calls are TRBV11-1 and TRBJ1-3; 7 bases fit TRBD1. The CDR3 is 18 residues long. CDR1 is SGHAT and CDR2 is FQDESV in the germline V gene (reference sequence). V trimming: 2 bases; J trimming: 0 bases; junction bases outside the gene matches: 10. CDR3: CASSLRGYRDSSGNTIYF. The CDR3 nucleotides read TGTGCCAGCAGCTTAAGGGGATACCGGGACAGCTCTGGAAACACCATATATTTT.

The sample holds many counts of this clonotype. The J gene is TRBJ1-2, the V gene TRBV5-1, with a tentative D call TRBD1 (6 bases). The V gene lost 0 bases and the J gene lost 5 bases, with 20 bases spanning the gap. This CDR3 region has 17 residues. Looked up from germline, CDR1 is SGHRS and CDR2 is YFSETQ. CDR3 loop: CASSLDFPGEVLYGYTF. CDR3 in DNA: TGCGCCAGCAGCTTGGATTTCCCAGGGGAAGTACTATATGGCTACACCTTC.

There are a few counts of this clonotype. The V gene is TRBV19, the J gene TRBJ1-2; D ambiguous. The CDR3 extends over 13 amino acids. V was cut by 5 bases and J by 5 bases, with 12 bases left in between. The germline V gene encodes CDR1 LNHDA and CDR2 SQIVND (reference sequence). The CDR3 DNA is TGTGCCAGTAGTCCAGTATGGGAATATGGCTACACCTTC. This encodes CASSPVWEYGYTF.

J is TRBJ1-6 and V is TRBV12-3 or TRBV12-4; D is ambiguous. The germline V and J ends were trimmed by 2 bases and 5 bases, with 7 bases remaining between them. CDR3 size: 14 residues. CDR3 sequence: CASSLKADNSPLHF. The CDR3 bases are TGTGCCAGCAGTTTAAAGGCGGATAATTCACCCCTCCACTTT.

This clonotype has more than one count but fewer than ten. This chain connects TRBV3-1 to TRBJ1-2, with D perhaps matching TRBD1 (6 bases). In germline, CDR1 is LGHDT, CDR2 YNNKEL (reference sequence). Trimming took 3 bases from V and 7 from J, leaving 15 bases between them. The CDR3 has 14 amino acids. In nucleotides, the CDR3 is TGTGCCAGCAGCCAGCTGACAGGCGCCGGTGGCTACACCTTC. Translated: CASSQLTGAGGYTF.

This clonotype came up a few times. The chain uses TRBV5-6 and TRBJ2-3; a possible D gene is TRBD1 (5 bases). From germline, CDR1 is SGHDT and CDR2 YYEEEE. There are 16 residues in the CDR3. Trimming took 3 bases from V and 1 from J, leaving 15 bases between them. The DNA for the CDR3 is TGTGCCAGCAGCTCGTTGACAGCCTTTGGCACAGATACGCAGTATTTT. Its protein product is CASSSLTAFGTDTQYF. The full variable domain, in which reference TRBV5-6 and TRBJ2-3 provide the parts outside the CDR3, is DAGVTQSPTHLIKTRGQQVTLRCSPKSGHDTVSWYQQALGQGPQFIFQYYEEEERQRGNFPDRFSGHQFPNYSSELNVNALLLGDSALYLCASSSLTAFGTDTQYFGPGTRLTVL.

This clonotype was found a few times. V gene TRBV5-5 combines with J gene TRBJ2-7; D tentatively fits TRBD1 or TRBD2 (6 bases each). The CDR3 has 15 residues. Trimming left V 4 bases short and J 6 bases short, with 20 bases between. Germline CDR1 is SGHKS and CDR2 is YYEKEE (reference sequence). The CDR3 loop is CASSLWSGGQFEQYF. As DNA, the CDR3 is TGTGCCAGCAGCCTCTGGAGTGGGGGGCAGTTCGAGCAGTACTTC.

In its sample, this clonotype was seen a few times. V gene TRBV5-1 combines with J gene TRBJ1-2, with D maybe TRBD1 (5 bases). Trimming cost V 2 bases and J 1 base, with 15 bases left between them. From germline, CDR1 is SGHRS and CDR2 YFSETQ. The CDR3 runs 16 residues. This chain's CDR3 is CASSLPRDGLNYGYTF. The CDR3 coding sequence is TGCGCCAGCAGCTTACCGCGGGACGGACTTAACTATGGCTACACCTTC.

This clonotype occurred a few times. This chain uses TRBV3-1 with TRBJ1-6; D possibly corresponds to TRBD1 (5 bases). CDR3 length: 14 amino acids. From germline, CDR1 is LGHDT and CDR2 YNNKEL (reference sequence). The germline V and J ends were trimmed by 4 bases and 7 bases, with 11 bases remaining between them. The CDR3 region has the DNA TGTGCCAGCAGCCCAACTAGACAGAATTCACCCCTCCACTTT. This gives the protein CASSPTRQNSPLHF.

This rearrangement joins TRBV4-1 to TRBJ1-2; the D is unclear. The CDR3 is made up of 15 amino acids. From germline, CDR1 is MGHRA and CDR2 YSYEKL. V lost 4 bases and J lost 1, with 13 bases in between. CDR3 in DNA: TGCGCCAGCAGCCCTGCGTTCCAACTTAACTATGGCTACACCTTC. Amino acids: CASSPAFQLNYGYTF.

The gene calls are TRBV28 and TRBJ2-7; TRBD1 might be the D (6 bases). Between the trimmed V and J ends, which lost 6 bases and 1 base, there was a span of 13 bases. The germline V gene encodes CDR1 MDHEN and CDR2 SYDVKM. The CDR3 spans 14 residues. In nucleotides, the CDR3 is TGTGCCAGCAGGCGGACAGAACAGTCCTACGAGCAGTACTTC. This codes for CASRRTEQSYEQYF.

The genes are TRBV7-8 and TRBJ1-4; D gene unclear. This CDR3 has 14 amino acids. Deletions cut 3 bases from V and 1 base from J, with 6 bases between. Germline CDR1 reads SGHVS; CDR2 reads FQNEAQ. CDR3 sequence reads: CASSLDGTNEKLFF. CDR3 in DNA: TGTGCCAGCAGCTTGGATGGAACTAATGAAAAACTGTTTTTT.

The DNA for the CDR3 is TGTGCCACCAGCAGCCGAGGACAGGGGGCTCCGAACACTGAAGCTTTCTTT. It yields the protein CATSSRGQGAPNTEAFF. This chain joins TRBV15 and TRBJ1-1; TRBD1 aligns across 11 bases. The CDR3 length is 17 residues. The V gene end was trimmed by 3 bases and the J gene end by 1 base; junction bases not matched to a gene: 7. Germline V lookup: CDR1 LNHNV, CDR2 YYDKDF (reference sequence).

Many counts were recorded for this clonotype. The chain employs TRBV4-3 and TRBJ1-1; no reliable D call. This CDR3 comprises 15 residues. With 0 bases removed from V and 10 bases from J, the gap between germline ends came to 18 bases. Germline V CDR1 and CDR2: LGHNA, YSLEER. The CDR3 nucleotides are TGCGCCAGCAGCCAAGATGCCGTGACCCTCTCCGGAGCTTTCTTT. This codes for CASSQDAVTLSGAFF.

The chain joins TRBV27 to TRBJ2-1; the D gene is possibly TRBD2 (6 bases). CDR1 is MNHEY and CDR2 is SMNVEV in the germline V gene (reference sequence). Trimming pared 4 bases from V and 10 bases from J, leaving 17 bases between. This CDR3 comprises 14 residues. The CDR3 bases are TGTGCCAGCAGTTCGAGCCTCTCTAGCGACGAGCAGTTCTTC. This translates into CASSSSLSSDEQFF.

The gene calls are TRBV20-1 and TRBJ1-6; D remains unclear. V was cut by 7 bases and J by 8 bases, with 15 bases left in between. The CDR3 contains 13 residues. Germline V gives CDR1 DFQATT, CDR2 SNEGSKA (reference sequence). In DNA form, the CDR3 reads TGCAGTGTTTTAGACGGACCCCATTCACCCCTCCACTTT. The encoded protein is CSVLDGPHSPLHF.